These 25 T cell receptor beta chains came from one sample sequenced in a study of T cell changes during pregnancy in multiple sclerosis. Some clones are missing from TCRdb's copy, which holds only in-frame ones; the method was immunoSEQ multiplex PCR. Among about 36,000 clones, approximately 92% were seen once, and the ten largest hold approximately 1.1%. Sequenced sample: PBMCs (not recorded whether the cells were cultured). Every receptor here comes from a female donor with multiple sclerosis, enrolled in a pregnancy study.

The V and J genes are TRBV10-2 and TRBJ2-6; TRBD1 matches 8 bases. CDR3 length: 14 residues. J gave up 12 bases and V 6 bases, and 10 bases lay outside the gene matches. The germline CDR1 and CDR2 sequences are WSHSY and SAAADI. This CDR3 is CASRDRQGPGVLTF. The CDR3 nucleotides read TGCGCCAGCAGAGATAGACAGGGGCCGGGCGTCCTGACTTTC.

This chain uses TRBV4-1 with TRBJ1-1; 7 bases agree with TRBD1. Germline assignment: CDR1 MGHRA and CDR2 YSYEKL. Unmatched junction bases numbered 10, after V lost 4 bases and J lost 2 bases. This CDR3 contains 16 residues. In DNA, the CDR3 is TGCGCCAGCAGCCTGATTTCCGGGACAGCTAACACTGAAGCTTTCTTT. Amino acids: CASSLISGTANTEAFF.

The chain recombines TRBV2 with TRBJ2-7, with 9 bases identical to TRBD1. The CDR3 spans 15 residues. The junction had 8 bases not matched to a gene; V was cut back by 6 bases and J by 2 bases. Germline values: CDR1 SNHLY, CDR2 FYNNEI. CDR3 amino acids: CASRDPGQGPYEQYF. The CDR3 DNA reads as TGTGCCAGCAGGGACCCGGGACAGGGACCCTACGAGCAGTACTTC.

The rearrangement joins TRBV7-9 to TRBJ2-3, with no clear D. This CDR3 region has 14 residues. Germline CDR1 reads SEHNR; CDR2 reads FQNEAQ (reference sequence). Trimming removed 2 bases from V and 6 bases from J, with 12 bases in between. CDR3 DNA: TGTGCCAGCAGCTTAACAAGTGATGTCGATACGCAGTATTTT. Translation: CASSLTSDVDTQYF.

The J gene is TRBJ2-7, the V gene TRBV30, with D possibly being TRBD1 (6 bases). V shed 4 bases and J shed 2 bases, with 15 bases lying between them. The CDR3 runs to 14 residues. Looked up from germline, CDR1 is GTSNPN and CDR2 is SVGIG (reference sequence). The CDR3 region has the DNA TGTGCCTGGATTGACAGGCTAACCCCCTACGAGCAGTACTTC. Its protein product is CAWIDRLTPYEQYF.

This chain joins TRBV7-9 and TRBJ2-7; 9 bases line up with TRBD2. J lost 3 bases, V lost 1 base, and 7 bases had no gene match. The CDR3 length is 16 residues. Germline V gene lookup returns CDR1 SEHNR and CDR2 FQNEAQ (reference sequence). In DNA, the CDR3 is TGTGCCAGCAGCTTAGGCCTTAGCGGGAGTAGCTACGAGCAGTACTTC. This encodes CASSLGLSGSSYEQYF.

The chain links TRBV7-2 to TRBJ2-5; 10 bases match TRBD2. CDR3 size: 16 residues. CDR1 SGHTA and CDR2 FQGNSA come from the germline V gene. V trimming: 5 bases; J trimming: 3 bases; junction bases outside the gene matches: 9. The chain's CDR3 is CASSRNLAGGEETQYF. The CDR3 DNA is TGTGCCAGCAGCCGAAATTTAGCGGGAGGTGAAGAGACCCAGTACTTC.

This chain uses TRBV11-2 with TRBJ2-1; D is undetermined. The CDR3 totals 14 residues. Trimming stripped 0 bases from V and 10 bases from J, with 13 bases between. The V gene's germline CDR1 is SGHAT and CDR2 FQNNGV. The CDR3 DNA follows: TGTGCCAGCAGCTTAGATCAAGGGATTGCGGAGCAGTTCTTC. Translation: CASSLDQGIAEQFF.

J is TRBJ1-6 and V is TRBV6-4, with no clear D. Germline CDR1 is MRHNA and CDR2 is SNTAGT. V gave up 0 bases and J gave up 7 bases, with 4 bases separating them. This CDR3 is 13 amino acids long. This CDR3 is CASSDSTNSPLHF. In DNA, the CDR3 is TGTGCCAGCAGTGACTCGACAAATTCACCCCTCCACTTT.

This chain uses TRBV9 with TRBJ1-2, with 8 bases fitting TRBD1. Trimming removed 3 bases from V and 4 bases from J; junction bases left unmatched: 5. Germline CDR1 and CDR2: SGDLS and YYNGEE. There are 14 residues in the CDR3. For the CDR3, the DNA is TGTGCCAGCAGCGCGGACAGGGTCGGCTATGGCTACACCTTC. Protein sequence: CASSADRVGYGYTF.

The gene calls are TRBV19 and TRBJ1-4; weak D call: TRBD1 (5 bases). The V gene lost 6 bases and the J gene lost 5 bases, with 13 bases spanning the gap. The CDR3 has 14 residues. Germline V lookup: CDR1 LNHDA, CDR2 SQIVND (reference sequence). The CDR3 loop reads CASRMQGENEKLFF. The CDR3 region has the DNA TGTGCCAGTAGGATGCAGGGCGAGAATGAAAAACTGTTTTTT.

The V gene is TRBV11-3, the J gene TRBJ2-6, with 7 bases fitting TRBD2. V shed 5 bases, J shed 0 bases, and the junction held 10 bases outside the gene matches. The CDR3 covers 18 residues. Germline-derived CDR1 and CDR2 are SGHNT and YENEEA. CDR3 protein: CASSPGEGGSSGANVLTF. The CDR3 DNA reads as TGTGCCAGCAGCCCCGGGGAGGGAGGCTCCTCTGGGGCCAACGTCCTGACTTTC. The full variable domain, in which reference TRBV11-3 and TRBJ2-6 provide the parts outside the CDR3, is EAGVVQSPRYKIIEKKQPVAFWCNPISGHNTLYWYLQNLGQGPELLIRYENEEAVDDSQLPKDRFSAERLKGVDSTLKIQPAELGDSAVYLCASSPGEGGSSGANVLTFGAGSRLTVL.

The V and J genes are TRBV27 and TRBJ2-1, with D perhaps TRBD2 (5 bases). The CDR3 sequence is 14 residues long. The V end was cut by 5 bases, the J end by 3 bases, with 11 bases between. CDR1 is MNHEY and CDR2 is SMNVEV in the germline V gene (reference sequence). CDR3 loop: CASSERGGYNEQFF. CDR3 nucleotide sequence: TGTGCCAGCAGTGAACGAGGAGGCTACAATGAGCAGTTCTTC.

This chain links TRBV6-1 with TRBJ1-1; the D gene is possibly TRBD1 (5 bases). The germline CDR1 and CDR2 sequences are MNHNS and SASEGT. Trimming pared 3 bases from V and 4 bases from J, leaving 12 bases between. CDR3 size: 14 residues. CDR3 sequence: CASSDGGWVTEAFF. As DNA, the CDR3 is TGTGCCAGCAGTGACGGGGGATGGGTCACTGAAGCTTTCTTT.

This chain links TRBV27 with TRBJ2-7; weak D call: TRBD2 (6 bases). This CDR3 region has 14 residues. CDR1 is MNHEY and CDR2 is SMNVEV in the germline V gene (reference sequence). The germline V and J ends were trimmed by 6 bases and 5 bases, with 17 bases remaining between them. This CDR3 is CASSLRRTSNEQYF. CDR3 nucleotide sequence: TGTGCCAGCAGCCTACGCCGAACTAGCAACGAGCAGTACTTC.

This rearrangement joins TRBV12-5 to TRBJ2-3; 8 bases line up with TRBD2. The V segment lost 3 bases and the J segment 3 bases; nucleotides outside the gene matches: 5. The CDR3 runs 15 residues. Germline CDR1 is LGHNT and CDR2 is FRNRAP. In DNA, the CDR3 is TGTGCTAGTGGTTTAGGCGGCGGGGGGACAGATACGCAGTATTTT. This translates into CASGLGGGGTDTQYF.

This sequence joins TRBV6-5 and TRBJ2-1; no definite D call. V was clipped by 0 bases and J by 2 bases, with 5 bases between them. Germline CDR1 is MNHEY and CDR2 is SVGAGI. This CDR3 has 14 amino acids. CDR3 region: CASSYSWPYNEQFF. The CDR3 DNA sequence: TGTGCCAGCAGTTACTCGTGGCCCTACAATGAGCAGTTCTTC.

The chain is built from TRBV7-9 and TRBJ2-2; 13 bases match TRBD2. Germline CDR1 SEHNR, CDR2 FQNEAQ (reference sequence). The V and J ends lost 5 bases and 8 bases, in that order; junction bases with no gene match: 2. The CDR3 has 14 amino acids. CDR3 nucleotide sequence: TGTGCCAGCAGCCCGGGACTAGCGGGAGGGGAGCTGTTTTTT. Translated, it gives CASSPGLAGGELFF.

The chain uses TRBV13 and TRBJ2-7; D is possibly TRBD1 or TRBD2 (5 bases each). The germline V and J ends were trimmed by 1 base and 6 bases, with 19 bases remaining between them. This CDR3 has 16 amino acids. The V gene's germline CDR1 is PRHDT and CDR2 FYEKMQ (reference sequence). CDR3 DNA: TGTGCCAGCAGCTTAGACGGGCCAGGGACCCTATCCGAGCAGTACTTC. The encoded protein is CASSLDGPGTLSEQYF. Full variable domain (rest looked up from reference TRBV13 and TRBJ2-7): AAGVIQSPRHLIKEKRETATLKCYPIPRHDTVYWYQQGPGQDPQFLISFYEKMQSDKGSIPDRFSAQQFSDYHSELNMSSLELGDSALYFCASSLDGPGTLSEQYFGPGTRLTVT.

This chain connects TRBV2 to TRBJ2-7, with 9 bases fitting TRBD1. Per germline, CDR1 SNHLY and CDR2 FYNNEI. J gave up 7 bases and V 5 bases, and 6 bases lay outside the gene matches. The CDR3 has 13 amino acids. CDR3 DNA sequence: TGTGCCAGCAGTATGGGACAGGGAGCGGAGCAGTACTTC. This sequence encodes CASSMGQGAEQYF.

The chain joins TRBV6-1 to TRBJ1-3; D remains ambiguous. CDR1 is MNHNS and CDR2 is SASEGT in the germline V gene. V lost 0 bases and J lost 0, with 15 bases in between. This CDR3 comprises 18 residues. The CDR3 is CASSEALSVGSSGNTIYF. For the CDR3, the DNA is TGTGCCAGCAGTGAAGCGCTTAGTGTCGGGAGCTCTGGAAACACCATATATTTT.

DNA for the CDR3: TGTGCCAGCAGCTCGGGACAGGGGGCTAATGGAAACACCATATATTTT. As protein: CASSSGQGANGNTIYF. V gene TRBV11-2 combines with J gene TRBJ1-3; 12 bases map to TRBD1. The CDR3 is made up of 16 amino acids. The trim removed 4 bases at V and 3 bases at J, leaving 4 bases unmatched. CDR1 SGHAT and CDR2 FQNNGV come from the germline V gene.

This chain links TRBV5-1 with TRBJ2-7; TRBD1 agrees at 9 bases. This CDR3 comprises 14 residues. Germline CDR1 reads SGHRS; CDR2 reads YFSETQ. With V trimmed by 0 bases and J by 6 bases, 4 bases remained unmatched. The CDR3 sequence is CASSLGDRVSEQYF. For the CDR3, the DNA is TGCGCCAGCAGCTTGGGGGACAGGGTCTCCGAGCAGTACTTC.

The genes are TRBV18 and TRBJ1-1; the D is unclear. From germline, CDR1 is KGHSH and CDR2 LQKENI. Between the trimmed V and J ends, which lost 1 base and 6 bases, there was a span of 9 bases. The CDR3 totals 13 residues. In nucleotides, the CDR3 is TGTGCCAGCTCACCACAGGGCCGCCCTGAAGCTTTCTTT. As protein: CASSPQGRPEAFF.

V and J are TRBV6-4 and TRBJ2-2; TRBD1 might be the D (6 bases). The CDR3 has 16 residues. The ends were cut back, 3 bases at V and 2 bases at J, with 13 bases in the middle. Per germline, CDR1 MRHNA and CDR2 SNTAGT. CDR3 sequence (DNA): TGTGCCAGCAGTGAGGCCCCGGGACAAAACACCGGGGAGCTGTTTTTT. It specifies CASSEAPGQNTGELFF.